This T cell receptor beta chain emerged from a study of blood T cell repertoires in COVID-19. As for the study in general: Sources were T cells, B-cell-depleted T cells, or PBMCs; the material itself was cDNA or gDNA.

Authors' analysis steps: The authors estimated nucleated cell counts from reference gene primer amplification. Produced via immunoSEQ multiplex PCR; TCRdb's table is partial and in-frame only. That table gives V, J and clone size, and the DNA gave D and trimming. The table lists hundreds of thousands of clones, around nine tenths of them singletons. The CDR3 consists of 17 residues. V gave up 3 bases and J gave up 2 bases, with 17 bases separating them. Per germline, CDR1 KGHDR and CDR2 SFDVKD. Material for sequencing was peripheral blood. The receptor comes from a woman in her 70s with COVID-19, enrolled during active disease. The chain combines TRBV24-1 with TRBJ2-3; no definite D call. The CDR3, as DNA: TGTGCCACCAGTGATCGACCGAGACTCGGATTCACAGATACGCAGTATTTT. Translation: CATSDRPRLGFTDTQYF.